This T cell receptor beta chain was documented in a study of human T cells and chemical hapten exposure. About the research overall: Patch tests containing 0.01% DPC, applied to the upper back, were read at 6 days. Whole-study results and caveats: Expanded TCRs created a significantly greater count of big CDR3 similarity clusters than controls did.

This clonotype occurred many times. As yet, its antigen is unknown. The time point was: patch test 1, 2 weeks after DPC sensitization. Treatment noted: therapeutic diphenylcyclopropenone sensitization with weekly scalp DPC. Every donor had alopecia and was 18 to 70 years old; all were suitable for DPC. Sequencing started from total RNA isolated from unfractionated whole blood. TCRdb itself ran the RACE reads through MiXCR, one entry per CDR3 protein. The sample contains more than 150,000 distinct CDR3 sequences, roughly 15% of which appear only once. Per the germline V gene, CDR1 is SQVTM and CDR2 is ANQGSEA. Trimming at V came to 6 bases and at J to 9 bases, leaving 8 bases not matched to a gene. The CDR3 is made up of 11 amino acids.

Sample: whole blood, taken in connection with sensitization to the hapten diphenylcyclopropenone (DPC). This chain uses TRBV29-1 with TRBJ2-7; TRBD2 matches at 7 bases. This clonotype was sampled from a woman aged 30 to 39 with alopecia areata. Some clones in this sample may be carry-over from other donors' samples. CDR3 protein: CSVRDYKRQYF. The CDR3 DNA sequence: TGCAGCGTAAGGGACTATAAACGGCAGTACTTC.